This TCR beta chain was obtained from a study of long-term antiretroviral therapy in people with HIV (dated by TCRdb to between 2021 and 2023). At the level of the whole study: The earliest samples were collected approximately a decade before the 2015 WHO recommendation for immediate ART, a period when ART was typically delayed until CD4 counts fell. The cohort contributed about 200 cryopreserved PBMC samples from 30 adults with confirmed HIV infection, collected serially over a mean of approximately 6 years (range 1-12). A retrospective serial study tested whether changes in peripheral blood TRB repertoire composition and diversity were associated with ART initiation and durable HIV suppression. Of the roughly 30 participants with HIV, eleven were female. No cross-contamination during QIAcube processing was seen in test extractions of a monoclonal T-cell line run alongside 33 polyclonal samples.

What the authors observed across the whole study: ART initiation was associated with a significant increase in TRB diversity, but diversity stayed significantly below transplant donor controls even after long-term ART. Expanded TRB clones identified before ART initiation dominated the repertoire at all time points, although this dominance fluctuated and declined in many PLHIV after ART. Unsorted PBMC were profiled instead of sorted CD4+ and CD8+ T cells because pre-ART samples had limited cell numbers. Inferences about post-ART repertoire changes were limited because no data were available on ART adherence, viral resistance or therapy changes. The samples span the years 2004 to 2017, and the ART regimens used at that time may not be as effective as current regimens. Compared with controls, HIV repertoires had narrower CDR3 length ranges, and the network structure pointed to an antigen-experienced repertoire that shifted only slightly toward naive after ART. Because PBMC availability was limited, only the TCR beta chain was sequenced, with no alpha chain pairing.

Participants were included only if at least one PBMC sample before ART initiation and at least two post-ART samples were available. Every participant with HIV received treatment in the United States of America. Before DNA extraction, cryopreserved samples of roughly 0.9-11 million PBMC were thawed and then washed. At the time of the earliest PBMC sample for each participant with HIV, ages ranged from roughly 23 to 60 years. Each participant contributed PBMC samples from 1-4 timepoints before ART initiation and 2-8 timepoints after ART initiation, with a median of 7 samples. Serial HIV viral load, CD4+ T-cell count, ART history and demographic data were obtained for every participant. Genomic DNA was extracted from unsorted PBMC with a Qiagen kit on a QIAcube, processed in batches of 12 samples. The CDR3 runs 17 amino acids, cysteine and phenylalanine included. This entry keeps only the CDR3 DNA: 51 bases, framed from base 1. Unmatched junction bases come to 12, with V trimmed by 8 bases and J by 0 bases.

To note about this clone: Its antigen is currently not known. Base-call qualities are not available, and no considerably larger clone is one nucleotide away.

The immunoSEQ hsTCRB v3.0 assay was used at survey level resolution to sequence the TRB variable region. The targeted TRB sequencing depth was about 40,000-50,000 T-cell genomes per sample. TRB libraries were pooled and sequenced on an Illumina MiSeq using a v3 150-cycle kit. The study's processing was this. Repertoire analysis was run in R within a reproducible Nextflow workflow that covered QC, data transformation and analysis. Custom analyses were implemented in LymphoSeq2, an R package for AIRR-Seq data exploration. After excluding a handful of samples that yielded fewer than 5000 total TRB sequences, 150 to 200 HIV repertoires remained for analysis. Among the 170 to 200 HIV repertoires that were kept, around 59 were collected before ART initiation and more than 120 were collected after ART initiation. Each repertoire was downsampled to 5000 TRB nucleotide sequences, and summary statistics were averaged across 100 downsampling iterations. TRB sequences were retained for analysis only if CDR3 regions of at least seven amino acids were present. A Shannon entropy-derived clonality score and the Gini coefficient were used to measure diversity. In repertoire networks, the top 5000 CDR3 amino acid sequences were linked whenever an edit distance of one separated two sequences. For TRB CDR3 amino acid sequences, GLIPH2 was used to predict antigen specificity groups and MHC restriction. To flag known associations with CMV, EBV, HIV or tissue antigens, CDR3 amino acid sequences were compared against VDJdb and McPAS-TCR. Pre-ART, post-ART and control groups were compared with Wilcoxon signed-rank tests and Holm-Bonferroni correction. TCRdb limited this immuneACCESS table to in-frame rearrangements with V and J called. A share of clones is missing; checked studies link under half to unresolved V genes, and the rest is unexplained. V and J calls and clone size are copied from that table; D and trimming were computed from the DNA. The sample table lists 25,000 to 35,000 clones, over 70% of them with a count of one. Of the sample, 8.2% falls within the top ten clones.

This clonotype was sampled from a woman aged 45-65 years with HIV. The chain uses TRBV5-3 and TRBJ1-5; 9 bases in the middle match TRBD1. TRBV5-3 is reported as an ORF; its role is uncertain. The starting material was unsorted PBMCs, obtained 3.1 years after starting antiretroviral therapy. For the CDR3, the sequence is CASARDRAGDSNQPQHF. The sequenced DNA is TGTGCCAGCGCGAGGGACAGGGCAGGAGATAGCAATCAGCCCCAGCATTTT.